The 14 T cell receptor beta chains below all came from one sample that was sequenced in a study of cytomegalovirus exposure and HLA in healthy donors. PCR was performed using 60 Vbeta and 13 Jbeta primers. The table came from immunoSEQ multiplex PCR; TCRdb's copy has only in-frame clones and leaves some out. The table lists around 37,000 clones, 70% to 85% of them singletons. Sequenced sample: PBMCs. The receptors shown here come from a young woman in good health and CMV-seropositive.

Only one count was recorded for this clone. This rearrangement joins TRBV28 to TRBJ2-5; D perhaps matches TRBD1 (7 bases). Trimming left V 3 bases short and J 5 bases short, with 28 bases between. This CDR3 is 19 amino acids long. Germline lookup yields CDR1 MDHEN and CDR2 SYDVKM. CDR3 loop: CASSFIMSPTGWEVETQYF. The CDR3 DNA follows: TGTGCCAGCAGTTTCATTATGTCACCGACAGGGTGGGAGGTGGAGACCCAGTACTTC.

The V call is TRBV7-3, the J call TRBJ2-1; 11 bases are shared with TRBD2. The junction had 14 bases not matched to a gene; V was cut back by 5 bases and J by 5 bases. This CDR3 spans 18 amino acids. CDR1 and CDR2 (germline): SGHTA, FQGTGA. The CDR3 spells CASSPLPPLAGDDNEQFF. Written as DNA, the CDR3 is TGTGCCAGCAGCCCACTCCCACCACTAGCGGGGGATGACAATGAGCAGTTCTTC. Complete variable domain (other parts from reference TRBV7-3 and TRBJ2-1): GAGVSQTPSNKVTEKGKYVELRCDPISGHTALYWYRQSLGQGPEFLIYFQGTGAADDSGLPNDRFFAVRPEGSVSTLKIQRTERGDSAVYLCASSPLPPLAGDDNEQFFGPGTRLTVL.

The chain links TRBV29-1 to TRBJ2-7, with TRBD1 matching over 7 bases. The CDR3 is made up of 15 amino acids. Per the germline V gene, CDR1 is SQVTM and CDR2 is ANQGSEA. V lost 4 bases to trimming and J lost 4 bases; unmatched junction nucleotides: 13. The CDR3 DNA sequence: TGCAGCGTTGTTAGGGGCGACAGGGTAGGATACGAGCAGTACTTC. Its protein is CSVVRGDRVGYEQYF.

This sequence joins TRBV19 and TRBJ1-2; unclear D gene. The CDR3 consists of 14 residues. The germline V gene encodes CDR1 LNHDA and CDR2 SQIVND (reference sequence). V was pared by 0 bases and J by 4 bases, with 9 bases between. The CDR3 nucleotides read TGTGCCAGTAGTATAGACGCCTCACTCTATGGCTACACCTTC. Amino acid sequence: CASSIDASLYGYTF.

CDR3 loop: CASSLGAWGRLNTEAFF. DNA of the CDR3: TGTGCCAGCAGCTTAGGCGCTTGGGGCAGGCTGAACACTGAAGCTTTCTTT. This chain connects TRBV7-6 to TRBJ1-1, with TRBD1 as a possible D gene (5 bases). Trimming shortened V by 1 base and J by 0 bases, and 15 bases separated the two germline ends. Germline loops: CDR1 SGHVS, CDR2 FNYEAQ. The CDR3 spans 17 residues.

The rearrangement joins TRBV5-4 to TRBJ2-2, with D perhaps TRBD2 (5 bases). This CDR3 is 15 amino acids long. Germline lookup yields CDR1 SGHNT and CDR2 YYREEE (reference sequence). Trimming took off 0 bases at V and 5 bases at J, with 11 bases between the two ends. The CDR3, as DNA: TGTGCCAGCAGCTTGGAGGTCTCGGGGACCGGGGAGCTGTTTTTT. It translates to CASSLEVSGTGELFF. Based on the CDR3 plus reference TRBV5-4 and TRBJ2-2, the full variable domain is ETGVTQSPTHLIKTRGQQVTLRCSSQSGHNTVSWYQQALGQGPQFIFQYYREEENGRGNFPPRFSGLQFPNYSSELNVNALELDDSALYLCASSLEVSGTGELFFGEGSRLTVL.

The rearrangement joins TRBV2 to TRBJ2-5; 9 positions agree with TRBD2. Unmatched junction bases numbered 10, after V lost 3 bases and J lost 2 bases. The CDR3 is 17 residues long. Germline CDR1 reads SNHLY; CDR2 reads FYNNEI. DNA of the CDR3: TGTGCCAGCAGTGATTCCCCCCTAGCGGGGATGCAAGAGACCCAGTACTTC. Translating it yields CASSDSPLAGMQETQYF.

This clone was counted once. This sample also contains other DNA sequences that code for the same CDR3. This sequence joins TRBV2 and TRBJ1-1; D is unclear. Deletions cut 6 bases from V and 5 bases from J, with 13 bases between. Germline CDR1 and CDR2: SNHLY and FYNNEI. This CDR3 has 13 residues. This chain's CDR3 is CASSTGERTEAFF. The CDR3 DNA sequence: TGTGCCAGCAGCACGGGAGAAAGGACTGAAGCTTTCTTT. Full variable domain (rest looked up from reference TRBV2 and TRBJ1-1): EPEVTQTPSHQVTQMGQEVILRCVPISNHLYFYWYRQILGQKVEFLVSFYNNEISEKSEIFDDQFSVERPDGSNFTLKIRSTKLEDSAMYFCASSTGERTEAFFGQGTRLTVV.

The chain couples TRBV13 to TRBJ2-7; a weak D match, TRBD1 (6 bases). Germline V gene lookup returns CDR1 PRHDT and CDR2 FYEKMQ (reference sequence). V was trimmed by 4 bases and J by 4 bases, leaving 20 bases between them. This CDR3 region has 16 residues. Here the CDR3 DNA reads TGTGCCAGCAGCTCTCGGTTACTTGGCAGGGGTTACGAGCAGTACTTC. This sequence encodes CASSSRLLGRGYEQYF.

This clone was recorded once. The V call is TRBV27, the J call TRBJ1-2; 8 nucleotides line up with TRBD1. V dropped 5 bases and J dropped 4; count of bases not matched to a gene: 9. This CDR3 spans 15 amino acids. Germline V gene lookup returns CDR1 MNHEY and CDR2 SMNVEV (reference sequence). The CDR3 coding sequence is TGTGCCAGCAGTCCAGACCCAGGGGGCGGCTATGGCTACACCTTC. Translating it yields CASSPDPGGGYGYTF.

Remarks on this clone: This sample includes further DNA sequences coding for the same CDR3. V and J are TRBV7-9 and TRBJ2-7, with D possibly matching TRBD2 (5 bases). Germline V gene sequence: CDR1 SEHNR, CDR2 FQNEAQ (reference sequence). This CDR3 has 17 amino acids. Trimming took off 0 bases at V and 3 bases at J, with 18 bases between the two ends. The CDR3 here is CASSLALTDGGIYEQYF. CDR3 in DNA: TGTGCCAGCAGCTTAGCTTTAACGGACGGAGGAATCTACGAGCAGTACTTC.

The genes are TRBV7-2 and TRBJ1-4; 7 bases are a match to TRBD1. Per germline, CDR1 SGHTA and CDR2 FQGNSA. This CDR3 has 17 amino acids. V dropped 2 bases and J dropped 6; count of bases not matched to a gene: 12. CDR3 amino acids: CASSLRWRGQGDEKLFF. The CDR3 nucleotides are TGTGCCAGCAGCTTAAGGTGGAGAGGGCAGGGGGATGAAAAACTGTTTTTT.

V and J are TRBV9 and TRBJ2-7; 8 positions agree with TRBD2. The CDR3 extends over 15 amino acids. Trimming cost V 1 base and J 1 base; bases outside gene matches: 4. Germline CDR1 is SGDLS and CDR2 is YYNGEE. Written as DNA, the CDR3 is TGTGCCAGCAGCGTAAATAGCGGGAAGTCCTACGAGCAGTACTTC. It codes for CASSVNSGKSYEQYF.

J is TRBJ2-1 and V is TRBV7-2; 7 nucleotides agree with TRBD2. V lost 5 bases to trimming and J lost 4 bases; unmatched junction nucleotides: 17. Germline V gene lookup returns CDR1 SGHTA and CDR2 FQGNSA. This CDR3 has 18 residues. CDR3 DNA: TGTGCCAGCAGCCCCGAAGGGATCTGGGGGGGTACTTACAATGAGCAGTTCTTC. It encodes CASSPEGIWGGTYNEQFF.